The present T cell receptor (beta chain) was sequenced within a study of spatial heterogeneity in lung cancer. Study summary: Follow-up PBMC samples were sequenced when available, at a median of about two years after resection.

This clonotype was observed at least ten times. Antigen: not known. TCRdb re-called the 5' RACE reads through MiXCR, storing one row per CDR3 protein. The sample contains 95,000 to 130,000 distinct CDR3 sequences, 10% to 15% of which appear only once. The CDR3 runs 14 residues. Germline V CDR1 and CDR2: SQVTM, ANQGSEA. V shed 2 bases and J shed 2 bases, with 13 bases lying between them. Time point here: blood at routine non-recurrence follow-up after resection. Unsorted whole RNA samples from tumor, nontumor lung or frozen PBMC were sequenced. Study-wide results and caveats: Tumor TCRs that were ubiquitous and expanded showed up in blood more at resection than follow-up.

The chain has TRBV29-1 and TRBJ2-7; maybe TRBD1 (6 bases). The receptor was isolated from a male donor with early-stage non-small cell lung cancer. The sample in question was PBMCs, obtained at follow-up. The CDR3 spells CSVELDRQPYEQYF. In nucleotides, the CDR3 is TGCAGCGTTGAATTGGACAGACAGCCCTACGAGCAGTACTTC.